Sequencing of this TCR beta chain was carried out in a study of cytomegalovirus exposure and HLA in healthy donors. Study outcomes and limitations: The analysis excluded some indistinguishable V segments, including TRBV6-2 and TRBV6-3. After further analysis at a later stage, 16,951 TCR beta sequences were associated with HLA alleles at 0.05 false discovery rate.

13 Jbeta primers and 60 Vbeta primers were used for the PCR. Assay used: immunoSEQ multiplex PCR; TCRdb lists only in-frame clones, some missing. Among 120,000 or so clones listed, approximately 80% were seen once. On this clone itself: Its antigen is not identified.

V trimming: 1 base; J trimming: 2 bases; junction bases outside the gene matches: 21. Germline CDR1 reads SGHRS; CDR2 reads YFSETQ. The CDR3 loop spans 21 amino acids. Input material: PBMCs. This sequence originates from a man aged 25 to 45 in good health and CMV-seropositive. V gene TRBV5-1 combines with J gene TRBJ2-3; TRBD2 matches 8 bases. The CDR3 DNA reads as TGCGCCAGCAGCTTGATCCCGAGGGGCCGAGCGGGGGCGGGGACCACAGATACGCAGTATTTT. Translation: CASSLIPRGRAGAGTTDTQYF.